Each of the 15 T cell receptor beta chains below was sequenced from the same sample in a study of cytomegalovirus exposure and HLA in healthy donors. PCR primers comprised 60 Vbeta and 13 Jbeta primers. Sequencing was performed with immunoSEQ multiplex PCR; in TCRdb, only in-frame clones are kept and a portion is missing. The data contain about 190,000 clones, about three quarters of them singletons. Sequencing used PBMCs. The receptors come from a woman aged 30 to 39 in good health and CMV-seropositive.

This clone was counted a single time. The rearrangement joins TRBV5-1 to TRBJ1-1; TRBD1 matches at 7 bases. The CDR3 spans 15 residues. Germline V gives CDR1 SGHRS, CDR2 YFSETQ. The junction had 14 bases not matched to a gene; V was cut back by 7 bases and J by 5 bases. The CDR3 region is CASRQQTGTVTEAFF. In DNA, the CDR3 is TGCGCCAGCCGGCAACAGACAGGGACAGTTACTGAAGCTTTCTTT.

This chain links TRBV28 with TRBJ2-7; unclear D gene. The CDR3 contains 13 residues. Germline V gene lookup returns CDR1 MDHEN and CDR2 SYDVKM. The CDR3 bases are TGTGCTAAAACCTCCCCGGTCCCTCGCGAGCAGTACTTC. Translation gives CAKTSPVPREQYF.

This chain connects TRBV27 to TRBJ2-7, with 11 bases identical to TRBD1. V was pared by 2 bases and J by 3 bases, with 9 bases of the junction left unmatched. Germline-derived CDR1 and CDR2 are MNHEY and SMNVEV (reference sequence). The CDR3 spans 17 residues. The CDR3 reads CASSLRTGGYRGYEQYF. Here the CDR3 DNA reads TGTGCCAGCAGTTTAAGGACAGGGGGCTATAGGGGCTACGAGCAGTACTTC.

This chain links TRBV5-1 with TRBJ2-7; perhaps TRBD1 as D (5 bases). The CDR3 has 12 amino acids. Germline CDR1 SGHRS, CDR2 YFSETQ. The V gene lost 2 bases and the J gene lost 5 bases, with 8 bases spanning the gap. CDR3 DNA: TGCGCCAGCAGCTTAGGGGATCACGAGCAGTACTTC. Translated: CASSLGDHEQYF. The variable domain in full, with the rest retrieved from reference TRBV5-1 and TRBJ2-7, is KAGVTQTPRYLIKTRGQQVTLSCSPISGHRSVSWYQQTPGQGLQFLFEYFSETQRNKGNFPGRFSGRQFSNSRSEMNVSTLELGDSALYLCASSLGDHEQYFGPGTRLTVT.

The chain employs TRBV28 and TRBJ1-5; 7 nucleotides align to TRBD1. J was trimmed by 5 bases and V by 5 bases; bases with no gene match: 6. Germline V CDR1 and CDR2: MDHEN, SYDVKM. The CDR3 runs to 14 residues. The CDR3 spells CASSPTGLDQPQHF. The DNA for the CDR3 is TGTGCCAGCAGTCCGACAGGGTTGGATCAGCCCCAGCATTTT.

The genes are TRBV28 and TRBJ1-6; D uncertain. CDR1 MDHEN and CDR2 SYDVKM come from the germline V gene. This CDR3 contains 14 residues. V lost 2 bases, J lost 6 bases, and 8 bases lay in between. The CDR3 DNA is TGTGCCAGCAGTTTAAAAAGGAGTAATTCACCCCTCCACTTT. This gives the protein CASSLKRSNSPLHF.

V usage is TRBV19 and J usage is TRBJ1-4; 8 nucleotides align to TRBD1. V trimming: 4 bases; J trimming: 5 bases; junction bases outside the gene matches: 6. Looked up from germline, CDR1 is LNHDA and CDR2 is SQIVND (reference sequence). The CDR3 sequence is 15 residues long. The CDR3 sequence: CASSTTGTGNEKLFF. The CDR3 DNA sequence: TGTGCCAGTAGTACTACCGGGACAGGCAATGAAAAACTGTTTTTT.

DNA for the CDR3: TGCGCCAGCAGCCACCCCGACACTTACGAGCAGTACTTC. Encoded protein: CASSHPDTYEQYF. The chain is built from TRBV5-1 and TRBJ2-7; unclear D gene. The germline gives CDR1 SGHRS, CDR2 YFSETQ. CDR3 size: 13 residues. Trimming left V 4 bases short and J 4 bases short, with 12 bases between.

The chain combines TRBV6-1 with TRBJ2-7, with 8 bases aligning to TRBD1. The V gene end was trimmed by 6 bases and the J gene end by 1 base; junction bases not matched to a gene: 8. Germline CDR1 reads MNHNS; CDR2 reads SASEGT. The length of the CDR3 is 15 residues. CDR3 amino acids: CASRQTGTGSYEQYF. CDR3 in DNA: TGTGCCAGCAGACAAACCGGGACAGGTTCCTACGAGCAGTACTTC.

This chain joins TRBV9 and TRBJ1-3; 8 bases are a match to TRBD1. The ends lost 3 bases at V and 0 bases at J; junction bases unmatched: 5. This CDR3 has 16 amino acids. CDR1 and CDR2 from the germline V gene are SGDLS and YYNGEE. This chain's CDR3 is CASSAGGPSSGNTIYF. CDR3 coding DNA: TGTGCCAGCAGCGCAGGGGGCCCGAGCTCTGGAAACACCATATATTTT.

The V call is TRBV10-3, the J call TRBJ2-3; TRBD1 matches 7 bases. The V segment lost 2 bases and the J segment 5 bases; nucleotides outside the gene matches: 16. This CDR3 is 18 amino acids long. CDR1 is ENHRY and CDR2 is SYGVKD in the germline V gene. CDR3 protein: CAISEPLRQGASRDTQYF. CDR3 nucleotide sequence: TGTGCCATCAGTGAGCCTCTTCGACAGGGCGCCTCAAGAGATACGCAGTATTTT.

The rearrangement joins TRBV11-3 to TRBJ1-1; TRBD1 matches 8 bases. The CDR3 is 13 residues long. CDR1 and CDR2 from the germline V gene are SGHNT and YENEEA. With V trimmed by 5 bases and J by 6 bases, 5 bases remained unmatched. The CDR3 is CASSPYRGAEAFF. The CDR3 DNA reads TGTGCCAGCAGCCCGTACAGGGGGGCTGAAGCTTTCTTT.

The V call is TRBV10-3, the J call TRBJ2-2, with D tentatively TRBD1 (5 bases). Germline V lookup: CDR1 ENHRY, CDR2 SYGVKD. This CDR3 has 14 residues. V was clipped by 7 bases and J by 2 bases, with 11 bases between them. The CDR3 DNA is TGTGCCATCACCGCGGACATTAACACCGGGGAGCTGTTTTTT. It encodes CAITADINTGELFF.

This chain connects TRBV6-4 to TRBJ2-1; 9 bases fit TRBD2. CDR3 length: 18 residues. V lost 3 bases and J lost 6; bases outside the gene matches: 15. CDR1 and CDR2 (germline): MRHNA, SNTAGT. CDR3 in amino acids: CASSERSRAGGNLNEQFF. CDR3 coding DNA: TGTGCCAGCAGTGAAAGATCCAGAGCGGGAGGTAACCTCAATGAGCAGTTCTTC.

The V and J genes are TRBV30 and TRBJ2-7, with 10 bases lining up with TRBD1. There are 13 residues in the CDR3. The V and J ends lost 5 bases and 5 bases, in that order; junction bases with no gene match: 6. CDR1 and CDR2 from the germline V gene are GTSNPN and SVGIG (reference sequence). The CDR3 protein is CAWGRDRGHEQYF. Here the CDR3 DNA reads TGTGCCTGGGGCCGCGACAGGGGGCACGAGCAGTACTTC.